This T cell receptor (beta chain) derives from a study of cytomegalovirus exposure and HLA in healthy donors. Findings of the study overall: Later, TCR association rates were found to vary by HLA locus, highest for DRB1 and lowest for HLA-C.

Use of 60 Vbeta and 13 Jbeta primers characterized the PCR. This table comes from immunoSEQ multiplex PCR, and its TCRdb copy is limited to in-frame clones, with some not included. The sample lists approximately 180,000 clones; around 79% were seen once. As concerns this clone: The antigen is unknown.

V lost 7 bases, J lost 7 bases, and 16 bases lay in between. The CDR3 length is 13 residues. CDR1 MNHEY and CDR2 SVGAGI come from the germline V gene. Sample: PBMCs. J is TRBJ1-1 and V is TRBV6-5; no clear D gene. This TCR was sampled from a woman aged 50 to 60 in good health and CMV-seronegative. CDR3 protein: CASKRSSPNEAFF. CDR3 coding DNA: TGTGCCAGCAAGCGCTCTTCTCCTAATGAAGCTTTCTTT.